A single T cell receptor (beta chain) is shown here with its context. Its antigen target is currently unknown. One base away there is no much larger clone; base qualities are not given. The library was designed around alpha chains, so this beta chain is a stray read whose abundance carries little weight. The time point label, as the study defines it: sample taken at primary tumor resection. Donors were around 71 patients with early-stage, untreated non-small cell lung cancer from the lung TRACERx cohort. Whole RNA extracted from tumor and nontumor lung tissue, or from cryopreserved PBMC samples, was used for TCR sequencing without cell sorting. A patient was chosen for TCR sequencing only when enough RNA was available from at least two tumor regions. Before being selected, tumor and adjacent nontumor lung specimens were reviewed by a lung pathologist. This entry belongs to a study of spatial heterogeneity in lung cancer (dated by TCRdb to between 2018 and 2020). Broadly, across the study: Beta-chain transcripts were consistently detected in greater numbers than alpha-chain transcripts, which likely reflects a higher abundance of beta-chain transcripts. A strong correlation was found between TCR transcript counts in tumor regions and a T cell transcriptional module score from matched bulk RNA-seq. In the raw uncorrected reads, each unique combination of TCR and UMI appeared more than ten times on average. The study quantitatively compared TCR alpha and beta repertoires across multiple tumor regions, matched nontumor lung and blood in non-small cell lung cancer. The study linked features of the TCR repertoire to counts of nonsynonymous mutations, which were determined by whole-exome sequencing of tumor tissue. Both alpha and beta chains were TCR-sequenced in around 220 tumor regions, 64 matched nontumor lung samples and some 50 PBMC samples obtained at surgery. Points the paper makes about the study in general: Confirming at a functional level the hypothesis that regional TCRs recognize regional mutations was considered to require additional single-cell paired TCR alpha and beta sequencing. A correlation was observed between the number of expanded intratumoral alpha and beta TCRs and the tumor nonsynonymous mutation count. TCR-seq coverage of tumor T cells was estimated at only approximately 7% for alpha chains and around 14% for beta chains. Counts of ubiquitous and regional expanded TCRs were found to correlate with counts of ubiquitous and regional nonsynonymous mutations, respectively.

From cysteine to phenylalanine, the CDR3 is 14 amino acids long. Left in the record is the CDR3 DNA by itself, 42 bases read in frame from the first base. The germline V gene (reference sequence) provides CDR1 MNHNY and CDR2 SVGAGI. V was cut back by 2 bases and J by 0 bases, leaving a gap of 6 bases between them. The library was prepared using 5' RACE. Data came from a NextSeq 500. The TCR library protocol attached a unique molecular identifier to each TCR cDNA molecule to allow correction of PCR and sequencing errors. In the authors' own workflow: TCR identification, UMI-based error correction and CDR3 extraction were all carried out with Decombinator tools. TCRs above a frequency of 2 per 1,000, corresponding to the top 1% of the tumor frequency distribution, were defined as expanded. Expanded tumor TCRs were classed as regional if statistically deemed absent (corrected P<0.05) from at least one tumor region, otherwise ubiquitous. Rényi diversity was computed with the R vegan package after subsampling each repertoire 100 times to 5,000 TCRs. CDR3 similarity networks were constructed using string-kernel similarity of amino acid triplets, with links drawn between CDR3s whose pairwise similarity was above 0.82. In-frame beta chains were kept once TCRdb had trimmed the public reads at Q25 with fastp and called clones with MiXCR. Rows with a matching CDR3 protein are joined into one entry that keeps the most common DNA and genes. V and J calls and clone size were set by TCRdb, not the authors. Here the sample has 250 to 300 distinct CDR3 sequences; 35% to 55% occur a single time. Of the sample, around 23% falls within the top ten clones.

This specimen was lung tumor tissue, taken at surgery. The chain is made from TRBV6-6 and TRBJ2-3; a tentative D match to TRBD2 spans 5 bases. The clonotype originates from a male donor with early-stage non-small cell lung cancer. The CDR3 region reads CASSYRGSTDTQYF. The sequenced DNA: TGTGCCAGCAGTTACCGGGGTAGCACAGATACGCAGTATTTT.